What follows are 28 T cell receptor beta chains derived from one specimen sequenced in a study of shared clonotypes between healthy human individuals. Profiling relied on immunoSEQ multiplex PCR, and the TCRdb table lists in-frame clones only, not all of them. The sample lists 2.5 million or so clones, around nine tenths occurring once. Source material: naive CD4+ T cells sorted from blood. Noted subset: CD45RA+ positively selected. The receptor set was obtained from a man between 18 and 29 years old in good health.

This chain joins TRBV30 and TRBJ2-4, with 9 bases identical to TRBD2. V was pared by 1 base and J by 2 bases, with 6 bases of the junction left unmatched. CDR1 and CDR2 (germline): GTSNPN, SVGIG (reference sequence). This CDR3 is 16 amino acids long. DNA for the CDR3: TGTGCCTGGAGTGAGGGGCGGGGGGGCCCCAAAAACATTCAGTACTTC. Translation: CAWSEGRGGPKNIQYF.

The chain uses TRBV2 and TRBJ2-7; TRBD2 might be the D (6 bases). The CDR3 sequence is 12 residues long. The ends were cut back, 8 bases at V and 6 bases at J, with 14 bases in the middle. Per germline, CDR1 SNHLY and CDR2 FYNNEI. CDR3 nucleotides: TGTGCCAGCCAACCGACTAGTCTCGAGCAGTACTTC. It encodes CASQPTSLEQYF.

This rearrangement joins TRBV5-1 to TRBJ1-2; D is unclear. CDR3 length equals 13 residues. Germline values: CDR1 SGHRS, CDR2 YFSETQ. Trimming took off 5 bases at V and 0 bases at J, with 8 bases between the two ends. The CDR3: CASRVDTNYGYTF. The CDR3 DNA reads TGCGCCAGCAGGGTAGACACTAACTATGGCTACACCTTC.

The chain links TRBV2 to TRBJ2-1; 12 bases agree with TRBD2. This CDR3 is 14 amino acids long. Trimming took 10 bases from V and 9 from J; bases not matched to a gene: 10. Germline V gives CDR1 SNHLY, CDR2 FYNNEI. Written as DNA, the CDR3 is TGTGCCACCAGGACTAGCGGGGCTCGGGGTGAGCAGTTCTTC. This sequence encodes CATRTSGARGEQFF. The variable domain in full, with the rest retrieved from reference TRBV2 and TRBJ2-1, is EPEVTQTPSHQVTQMGQEVILRCVPISNHLYFYWYRQILGQKVEFLVSFYNNEISEKSEIFDDQFSVERPDGSNFTLKIRSTKLEDSAMYFCATRTSGARGEQFFGPGTRLTVL.

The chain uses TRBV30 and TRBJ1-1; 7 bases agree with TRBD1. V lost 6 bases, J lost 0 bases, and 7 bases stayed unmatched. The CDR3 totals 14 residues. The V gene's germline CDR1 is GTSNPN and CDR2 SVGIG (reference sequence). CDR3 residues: CACPAQGMNTEAFF. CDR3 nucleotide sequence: TGTGCCTGCCCTGCACAGGGGATGAACACTGAAGCTTTCTTT.

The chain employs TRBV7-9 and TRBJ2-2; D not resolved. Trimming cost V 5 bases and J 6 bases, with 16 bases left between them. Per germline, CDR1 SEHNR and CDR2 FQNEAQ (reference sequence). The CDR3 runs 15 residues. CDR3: CASSRPELRAGELFF. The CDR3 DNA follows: TGTGCCAGCAGCCGTCCGGAGTTACGCGCCGGGGAGCTGTTTTTT.

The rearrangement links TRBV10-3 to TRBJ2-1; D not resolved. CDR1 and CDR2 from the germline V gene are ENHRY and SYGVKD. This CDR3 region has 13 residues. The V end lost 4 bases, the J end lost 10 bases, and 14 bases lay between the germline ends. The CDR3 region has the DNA TGTGCCATCAGTGGATATCCGACTGAGGAGCAGTTCTTC. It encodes CAISGYPTEEQFF.

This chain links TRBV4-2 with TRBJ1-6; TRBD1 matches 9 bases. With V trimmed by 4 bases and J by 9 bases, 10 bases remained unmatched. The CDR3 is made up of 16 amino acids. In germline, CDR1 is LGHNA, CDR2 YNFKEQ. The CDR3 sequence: CASSLRTGEIASPLHF. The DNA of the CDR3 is TGTGCCAGCAGCCTTCGGACAGGGGAGATTGCTTCACCCCTCCACTTT.

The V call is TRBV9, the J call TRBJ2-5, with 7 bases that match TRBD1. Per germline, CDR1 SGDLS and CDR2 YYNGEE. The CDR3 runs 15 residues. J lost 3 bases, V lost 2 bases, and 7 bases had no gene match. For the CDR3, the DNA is TGTGCCAGCAGCGTGACAGGGTATGATAAAGAGACCCAGTACTTC. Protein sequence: CASSVTGYDKETQYF.

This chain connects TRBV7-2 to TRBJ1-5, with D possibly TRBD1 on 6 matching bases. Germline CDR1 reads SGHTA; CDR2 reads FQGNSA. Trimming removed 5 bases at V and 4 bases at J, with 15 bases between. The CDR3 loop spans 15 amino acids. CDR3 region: CASSPSPGQNQPQHF. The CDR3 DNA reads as TGTGCCAGCAGCCCCAGCCCAGGACAGAATCAGCCCCAGCATTTT.

CDR3 sequence: CASRRQQGANEQFF. The CDR3 DNA reads TGTGCCAGCAGACGGCAACAGGGGGCTAATGAGCAGTTCTTC. This sequence joins TRBV5-8 and TRBJ2-1; 9 nucleotides align to TRBD1. CDR3 length equals 14 residues. V was pared by 5 bases and J by 7 bases, with 7 bases of the junction left unmatched. CDR1 and CDR2 from the germline V gene are SGHTS and YDEGEE.

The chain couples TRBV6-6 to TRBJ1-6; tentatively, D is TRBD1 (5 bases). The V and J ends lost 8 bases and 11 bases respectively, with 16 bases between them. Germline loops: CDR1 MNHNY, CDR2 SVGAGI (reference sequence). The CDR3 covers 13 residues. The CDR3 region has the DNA TGTGCCAGCTCCCGGGACGGGAGGACACCCCTCCACTTT. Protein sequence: CASSRDGRTPLHF.

This chain's CDR3 is CASSLLAGPSRGETQYF. For the CDR3, the DNA is TGCGCCAGCAGCTTGTTGGCGGGACCGTCAAGGGGAGAGACCCAGTACTTC. The chain recombines TRBV5-1 with TRBJ2-5, with a weak D call TRBD2 (6 bases). V lost 1 base and J 4 bases, leaving 20 bases between the germline ends. CDR1 is SGHRS and CDR2 is YFSETQ in the germline V gene. The CDR3 has 17 residues.

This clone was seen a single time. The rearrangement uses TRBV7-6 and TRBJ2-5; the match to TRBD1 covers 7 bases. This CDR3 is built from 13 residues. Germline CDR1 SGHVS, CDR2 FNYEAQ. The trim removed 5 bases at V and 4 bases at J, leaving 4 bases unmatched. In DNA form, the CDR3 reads TGTGCCAGCAGCGTAAACAGGGGAGAGACCCAGTACTTC. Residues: CASSVNRGETQYF.

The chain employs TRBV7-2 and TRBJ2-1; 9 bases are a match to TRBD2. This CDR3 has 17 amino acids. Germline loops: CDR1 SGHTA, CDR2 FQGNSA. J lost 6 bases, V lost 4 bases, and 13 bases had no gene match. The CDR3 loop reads CASSSLTTSGVGNEQFF. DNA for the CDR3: TGTGCCAGCAGCTCCCTTACGACTAGCGGAGTTGGCAATGAGCAGTTCTTC.

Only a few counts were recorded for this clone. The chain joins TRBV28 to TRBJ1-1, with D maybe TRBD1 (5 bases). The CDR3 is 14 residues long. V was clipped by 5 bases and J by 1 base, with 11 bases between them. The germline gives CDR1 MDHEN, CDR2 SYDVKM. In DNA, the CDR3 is TGTGCCAGCAGTCTTAATGGGGGGAACACTGAAGCTTTCTTT. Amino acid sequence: CASSLNGGNTEAFF.

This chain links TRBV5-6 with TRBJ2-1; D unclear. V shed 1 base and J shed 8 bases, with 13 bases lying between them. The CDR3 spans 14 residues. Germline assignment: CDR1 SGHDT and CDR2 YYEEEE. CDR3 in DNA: TGTGCCAGCAGCTTGTCCTCGGGTGGGTATGAGCAGTTCTTC. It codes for CASSLSSGGYEQFF.

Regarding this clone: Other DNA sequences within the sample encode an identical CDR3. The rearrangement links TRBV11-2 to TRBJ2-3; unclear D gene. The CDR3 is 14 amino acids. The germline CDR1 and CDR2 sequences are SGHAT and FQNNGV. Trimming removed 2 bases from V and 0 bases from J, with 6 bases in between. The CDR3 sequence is CASSLSLSTDTQYF. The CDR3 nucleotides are TGTGCCAGCAGCTTATCACTAAGCACAGATACGCAGTATTTT.

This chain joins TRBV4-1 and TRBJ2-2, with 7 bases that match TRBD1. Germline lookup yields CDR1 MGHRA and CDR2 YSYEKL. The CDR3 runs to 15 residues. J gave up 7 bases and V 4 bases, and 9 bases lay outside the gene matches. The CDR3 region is CASSLGKGANGELFF. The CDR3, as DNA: TGCGCCAGCAGCCTCGGGAAGGGGGCTAACGGGGAGCTGTTTTTT.

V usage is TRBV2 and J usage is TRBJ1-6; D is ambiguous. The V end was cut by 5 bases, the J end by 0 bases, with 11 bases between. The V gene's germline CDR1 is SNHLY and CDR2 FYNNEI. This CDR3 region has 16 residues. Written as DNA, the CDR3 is TGTGCCAGCAGTTTCACACCGAGCTCCTATAATTCACCCCTCCACTTT. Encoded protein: CASSFTPSSYNSPLHF.

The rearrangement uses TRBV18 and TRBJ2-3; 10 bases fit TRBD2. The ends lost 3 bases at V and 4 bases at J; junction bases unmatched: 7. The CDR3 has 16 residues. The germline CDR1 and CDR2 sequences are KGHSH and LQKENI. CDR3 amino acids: CASSPLGLADADTQYF. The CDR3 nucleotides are TGTGCCAGCTCACCGCTAGGACTAGCGGACGCAGATACGCAGTATTTT.

The CDR3 DNA follows: TGTGCCATCAGTGCAGTGGGGGGCGCGGAGACCCAGTACTTC. Its translation: CAISAVGGAETQYF. This chain uses TRBV10-3 with TRBJ2-5; D tentatively fits TRBD1 or TRBD2 (6 bases each). CDR3 length: 14 residues. Germline loops: CDR1 ENHRY, CDR2 SYGVKD. V was clipped by 4 bases and J by 5 bases, with 14 bases between them.

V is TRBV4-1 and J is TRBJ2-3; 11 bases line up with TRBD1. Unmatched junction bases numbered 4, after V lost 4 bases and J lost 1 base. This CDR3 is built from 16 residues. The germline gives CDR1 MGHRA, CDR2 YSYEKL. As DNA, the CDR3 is TGCGCCAGCAGCCCTCAGGGACAGGGGGGCACAGATACGCAGTATTTT. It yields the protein CASSPQGQGGTDTQYF.

This CDR3 reads CASSLAGDRINEKLFF. The CDR3 DNA sequence: TGTGCCAGCAGCTTGGCTGGCGACAGAATTAATGAAAAACTGTTTTTT. This chain joins TRBV5-6 and TRBJ1-4; perhaps TRBD1 as D (5 bases). The germline V gene encodes CDR1 SGHDT and CDR2 YYEEEE. Between the trimmed V and J ends, which lost 0 bases and 4 bases, there was a span of 13 bases. CDR3 length: 16 residues.

In DNA form, the CDR3 reads TGCGCCAGCAGCTTTTGGGAGGCCCCTATCTACGAGCAGTACTTC. Protein: CASSFWEAPIYEQYF. V and J are TRBV5-1 and TRBJ2-7, with D maybe TRBD2 (6 bases). CDR1 SGHRS and CDR2 YFSETQ come from the germline V gene. V was clipped by 2 bases and J by 3 bases, with 15 bases between them. The CDR3 length is 15 residues.

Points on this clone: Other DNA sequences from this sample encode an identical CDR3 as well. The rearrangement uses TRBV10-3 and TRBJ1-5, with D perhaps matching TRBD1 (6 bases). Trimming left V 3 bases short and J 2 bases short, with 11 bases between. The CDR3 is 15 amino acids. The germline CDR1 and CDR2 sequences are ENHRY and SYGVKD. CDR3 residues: CAISESGGRNQPQHF. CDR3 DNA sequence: TGTGCCATCAGTGAATCGGGGGGCCGCAATCAGCCCCAGCATTTT.

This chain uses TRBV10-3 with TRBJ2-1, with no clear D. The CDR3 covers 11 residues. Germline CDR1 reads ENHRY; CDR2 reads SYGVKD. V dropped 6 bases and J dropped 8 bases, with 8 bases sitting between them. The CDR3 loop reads CAIRGIHEQFF. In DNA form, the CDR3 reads TGTGCCATCAGGGGTATTCATGAGCAGTTCTTC.

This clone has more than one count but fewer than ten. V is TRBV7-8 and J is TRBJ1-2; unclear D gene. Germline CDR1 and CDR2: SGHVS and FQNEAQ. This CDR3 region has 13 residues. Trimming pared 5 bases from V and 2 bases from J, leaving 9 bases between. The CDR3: CASSPEPNYGYTF. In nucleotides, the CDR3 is TGTGCCAGCAGCCCAGAACCCAACTATGGCTACACCTTC.